This TCR beta chain was sequenced in a study of post-analysis software for immune sequencing data. Study outcomes and limitations: Patients showed TRBV5-6, TRBV5-1 and TRBV20-1 among about five TRBV segments more frequent than in controls.

Germline values: CDR1 SGHKS, CDR2 YYEKEE (reference sequence). The CDR3 is 17 amino acids. Unique molecular identifiers were built into the TCR beta cDNA libraries. TCRdb analysed the PCR reads with MiXCR anew, one entry per CDR3 protein. The data show around 500,000 distinct CDR3 sequences, 34% seen once. In this sample, this clonotype turned up a few times. Its antigen is still unknown. The TCR was taken from a girl under 18 with multiple sclerosis. This rearrangement joins TRBV5-5 to TRBJ2-5; weak D call: TRBD1 (5 bases). The better agreement between TRBJ2-7 and the DNA end casts doubt on the J call. Sequencing was carried out using blood. The CDR3 nucleotides read TGTGCCAGCAGCTCGCTATGGGCTCCAGGGTCCGGCAACGAGCAGTACTTC. This encodes CASSSLWAPGSGNEQYF.